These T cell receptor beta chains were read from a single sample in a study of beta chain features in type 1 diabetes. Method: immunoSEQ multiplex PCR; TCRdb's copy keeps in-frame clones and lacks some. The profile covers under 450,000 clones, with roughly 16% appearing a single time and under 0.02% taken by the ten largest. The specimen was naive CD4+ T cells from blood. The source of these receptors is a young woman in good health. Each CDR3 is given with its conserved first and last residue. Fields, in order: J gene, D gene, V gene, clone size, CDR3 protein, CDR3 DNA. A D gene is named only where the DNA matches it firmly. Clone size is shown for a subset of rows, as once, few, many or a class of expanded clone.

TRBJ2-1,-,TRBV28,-,CASSLLGGSYNEQFF,TGTGCCAGCAGTTTATTAGGCGGCTCCTACAATGAGCAGTTCTTC
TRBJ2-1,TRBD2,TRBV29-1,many,CSVEHSGSGNEQFF,TGCAGCGTTGAGCATAGCGGGAGTGGAAATGAGCAGTTCTTC
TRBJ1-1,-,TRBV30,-,CACFGPRGTEAFF,TGTGCCTGTTTTGGCCCCCGTGGCACTGAAGCTTTCTTT
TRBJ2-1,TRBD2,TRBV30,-,CAWSPGLAGGGQFF,TGTGCCTGGAGCCCGGGTCTAGCGGGAGGAGGGCAGTTCTTC
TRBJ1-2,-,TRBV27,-,CASSAGYGYTF,TGTGCCAGCAGTGCGGGCTATGGCTACACCTTC
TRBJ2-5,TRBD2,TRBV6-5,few,CASSLSGRARETQYF,TGTGCCAGCAGTCTTAGCGGGAGGGCCCGAGAGACCCAGTACTTC
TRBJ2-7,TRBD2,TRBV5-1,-,CASSLGGTNYEQYF,TGCGCCAGCAGCTTGGGGGGGACTAACTACGAGCAGTACTTC
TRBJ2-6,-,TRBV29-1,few,CSVEGASGANVLTF,TGCAGCGTTGAAGGGGCGTCTGGGGCCAACGTCCTGACTTTC
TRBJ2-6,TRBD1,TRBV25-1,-,CASSEVEGAGGANVLTF,TGTGCCAGCAGTGAGGTCGAGGGGGCTGGTGGGGCCAACGTCCTGACTTTC
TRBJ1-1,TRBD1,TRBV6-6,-,CASREQGKVGEAFF,TGTGCCAGCAGAGAACAGGGGAAGGTCGGTGAAGCTTTCTTT